This T cell receptor beta chain appears in the sequencing data of a study of siplizumab effects on memory and regulatory T cells (dated by TCRdb to about 2019). Regarding the research as a whole: The study looked at the effect of siplizumab, an anti-CD2 antibody, on alloreactive T-cell subsets in allogeneic mixed lymphocyte reactions made from human PBMCs.

V loses 7 bases of germline sequence and J loses 7 bases, and the interval between the two ends is 17 bases. The CDR3 contains 14 residues, cysteine and phenylalanine counted. Here the CDR3 DNA is all that survives: 42 bases in frame from base 1. According to the germline V gene (reference sequence), CDR1 reads SEHNR and CDR2 reads FQNEAQ. Sorted unstimulated T cells, along with proliferating T cells recovered from mixed lymphocyte reactions, underwent TCRbeta CDR3 sequencing. Fresh whole blood from 9 to 11 HLA-typed healthy donors was used to isolate PBMCs. General study outcomes and caveats: Sequences below about 10^-5 frequency were poorly captured, so only a minor fraction of alloreactive clones could be mapped to unstimulated subsets. Among mappable alloreactive CD4+ clones, an average Treg-derived fraction of over 60% was observed with siplizumab, compared with 26.9% in control reactions. No functional confirmation was obtained for the suppressive function of proliferating Tregs from siplizumab cultures. Siplizumab significantly lowered the cumulative frequency of alloreactive sequences that could be traced to unstimulated CD4+ memory T cells. Roughly 80-97% of proliferating CD4+ or CD8+ clones could not be assigned a naive or memory phenotype. Compared with memory T cells, unstimulated naive T cells appeared more diverse, and naive cells seemed to make a substantial contribution to the alloresponse.

As regards this clone: No antigen is known for it. No base quality values were provided; no much bigger clone lies one nucleotide off.

The library was obtained by the immunoSEQ multiplex PCR assay. Each sample had 80,000 to 100,000 TCR templates assayed by the deep sequencing platform. Genomic DNA extracted from sorted T cells was used for TCRbeta CDR3 sequencing. As for the authors' bioinformatics: The R programming language was used for clonal analysis of TCRbeta CDR3 data. Alloreactive CD4+ and CD8+ clones were identified by comparing unstimulated samples to CFSE-low samples taken after the reaction. Alloreactive CD4+ clones were assigned to regulatory or non-regulatory origin by matching sequences to sorted unstimulated Treg and non-Treg repertoires. The table comes from immuneACCESS by way of TCRdb, which keeps in-frame sequences with V and J called. Part of the clones is missing from these tables; in studies checked, under half for an unresolved V gene and the rest for unknown reasons. V and J calls and clone size come straight from that table; D and trimming were deduced from the DNA. This sample has 90,000 to 140,000 clones in its table, and 85% to 95% of those were observed once. The ten largest clonotypes hold around 0.3% of the sample.

The V and J genes are TRBV7-9 and TRBJ2-1, with the D call tentatively TRBD1 or TRBD2, each fitting 5 bases. This receptor was taken from a human donor in good health. Sequenced sample: CD4+ T cells sorted from blood. The nucleotide sequence is TGTGCCAGCACCTTGGGGGACGTATATAATGAGCAGTTCTTC. Protein translation: CASTLGDVYNEQFF.